The T cell receptor (beta chain) described here comes from a study of T cells expressing NK-cell markers. For TCR beta, cDNA was produced by 5'RACE template switching with UMIs. TCRdb re-called the 5' RACE reads and catalogs CDR3 proteins one per entry, DNA excluded. Recorded here are 150,000 or so distinct CDR3 sequences; the top ten clones represent around a third. Points from the study as a whole: Dominant NKG2C+ clonotype frequencies of about 1.0-8% of CD8+ T cells were measured in over 5 donors.

The CDR3 has 21 residues. Note on this clonotype: Its antigen is unknown.

The sequenced material came from blood T cells: a sorted CD56 or NKG2C T cell subset, CD4+ or CD8+ T cells, or bulk PBMC T cells (not recorded which). This sequence originates from a woman in her 50s in good health. J is TRBJ2-3 and V is TRBV21-1; TCRdb calls TRBD1, which cannot be checked without DNA. TRBV21-1 is marked as a pseudogene. The CDR3 protein is CASSKGSLYIGQDFTTDTQYF.